The clone carrying this T cell receptor beta chain came up a few times. Its antigen is unknown. Duration under 3 months, a NOSPECS grade of at least 4, and a Clinical Activity Score of at least 3 characterized the ophthalmopathy patients. Patients having uncontrolled infection, another autoimmune disease, pregnancy or lactation were not included. This sample is part of a study of T cells in Graves' hyperthyroidism and ophthalmopathy. Study-wide results and caveats: Also found in blood were most expanded thyroid clonotypes above 0.001. By a 13 V-J model, ophthalmopathy was set apart from stable hyperthyroidism.

V shed 7 bases and J shed 3 bases, with 13 bases lying between them. CDR3 length equals 13 residues. CDR1 and CDR2 from the germline V gene are MNHEY and SVGEGT. Amplification of TCR beta CDR3 regions used RNA as the template. The primer set for the first-round RT-PCR of the TCR CDR3 was HTBI. TCRdb passed the multiplex PCR reads through MiXCR, listing each CDR3 protein once. The sample lists 620,000 or so distinct CDR3 sequences; roughly 14% were seen once. The chain couples TRBV6-2 or TRBV6-3 to TRBJ2-7; no clear D gene. Sample: blood. The receptor's source is a woman aged 45-65 years with Graves' ophthalmopathy. The CDR3 nucleotides are TGTGCCAGCATCCATCCCTACGGCTACGAGCAGTACTTC. Amino acids: CASIHPYGYEQYF.